The next 23 T cell receptor beta chains were all read from a single sample in a study of blood T cells in healthy people across ages. The use of a sample-barcoded 5' primer and a J-beta primer mix characterized a second PCR of roughly 7 to 11 cycles. From the 5' RACE reads, TCRdb called clonotypes with MiXCR, one entry per CDR3 protein. The sample includes some 710,000 distinct CDR3 sequences, around half of them seen just once. The sequenced sample was blood. The receptor set was obtained from an elderly man in good health.

In this sample, this clonotype turned up a few times. This chain connects TRBV10-3 to TRBJ2-5, with 11 nucleotides matching TRBD2. With V trimmed by 10 bases and J by 11 bases, 12 bases remained unmatched. Per the germline V gene, CDR1 is ENHRY and CDR2 is SYGVKD. This CDR3 has 13 amino acids. The CDR3 spells CATKLAGENEQYF. The DNA of the CDR3 is TGTGCCACAAAACTAGCGGGAGAGAATGAGCAGTACTTC.

This clonotype was observed a few times. As DNA, the CDR3 is TGTGCCAGCAGCCATCTGACAGGGGCTCGGAAGACCCAGTACTTC. It translates to CASSHLTGARKTQYF. The V gene is TRBV28, the J gene TRBJ2-5; 8 bases map to TRBD1. V shed 6 bases, J shed 6 bases, and the junction held 12 bases outside the gene matches. Germline V lookup: CDR1 MDHEN, CDR2 SYDVKM. The CDR3 loop spans 15 amino acids.

V gene TRBV4-2 combines with J gene TRBJ1-5, with D perhaps matching TRBD1 (6 bases). CDR1 and CDR2 from the germline V gene are LGHNA and YNFKEQ. The germline V and J ends were trimmed by 0 bases and 1 base, with 13 bases remaining between them. The CDR3 is 17 amino acids. CDR3 nucleotides: TGTGCCAGCAGCCAAGATCTTGGGGGCGCAAGCAATCAGCCCCAGCATTTT. Protein: CASSQDLGGASNQPQHF.

This clonotype has more than one count but fewer than ten. The chain has TRBV27 and TRBJ1-1; D is uncertain. Trimming left V 5 bases short and J 3 bases short, with 10 bases between. The length of the CDR3 is 13 residues. Germline V CDR1 and CDR2: MNHEY, SMNVEV (reference sequence). CDR3 amino acids: CASSAGMYTEAFF. The CDR3 DNA sequence: TGTGCCAGCAGTGCGGGAATGTACACTGAAGCTTTCTTT.

The rearrangement links TRBV19 to TRBJ2-4; 12 bases are a match to TRBD2. The J segment lost 6 bases and the V segment lost 5 bases, leaving 8 bases of the junction unmatched. Germline V gene data show CDR1 as LNHDA and CDR2 as SQIVND (reference sequence). CDR3 length equals 16 residues. The CDR3 sequence: CASSARLAGAVNIQYF. Written as DNA, the CDR3 is TGTGCCAGTAGTGCCCGACTAGCGGGAGCAGTAAACATTCAGTACTTC.

This chain connects TRBV28 to TRBJ2-5, with no clear D. Per the germline V gene, CDR1 is MDHEN and CDR2 is SYDVKM. The CDR3 loop spans 14 amino acids. V gave up 3 bases and J gave up 11 bases, with 19 bases separating them. Here the CDR3 reads CASSFSRAYNEQYF. The CDR3 region has the DNA TGTGCCAGCAGTTTCAGCAGAGCCTACAATGAGCAGTACTTC.

This chain uses TRBV5-1 with TRBJ1-6; tentatively, D is TRBD1 (6 bases). Germline CDR1 reads SGHRS; CDR2 reads YFSETQ. The CDR3 loop spans 17 amino acids. Trimming left V 0 bases short and J 5 bases short, with 15 bases between. The CDR3 nucleotides read TGCGCCAGCAGCTTGGCAACAGGGATAGGGGATAATTCACCCCTCCACTTT. Translated, it gives CASSLATGIGDNSPLHF. Full variable domain (rest looked up from reference TRBV5-1 and TRBJ1-6): KAGVTQTPRYLIKTRGQQVTLSCSPISGHRSVSWYQQTPGQGLQFLFEYFSETQRNKGNFPGRFSGRQFSNSRSEMNVSTLELGDSALYLCASSLATGIGDNSPLHFGNGTRLTVT.

The chain uses TRBV6-2 or TRBV6-3 and TRBJ2-7, with D possibly matching TRBD1 (5 bases). The CDR3 is 13 residues long. Trimming removed 5 bases from V and 4 bases from J, with 12 bases in between. Germline V gene lookup returns CDR1 MNHEY and CDR2 SVGEGT. The CDR3 is CASSDSPYYEQYF. CDR3 sequence (DNA): TGTGCCAGCAGTGACAGCCCCTATTACGAGCAGTACTTC.

This clonotype was counted a few times. V is TRBV12-3 or TRBV12-4 and J is TRBJ2-5, with D unclear. This CDR3 contains 13 residues. The germline V and J ends were trimmed by 3 bases and 7 bases, with 12 bases remaining between them. CDR3 nucleotides: TGTGCCAGCAGTTTGTACGGTCAAAGGACCCAGTACTTC. Its translation: CASSLYGQRTQYF.

In its sample, this clonotype was seen a few times. The rearrangement links TRBV20-1 to TRBJ2-3, with 12 positions matching TRBD2. Trimming removed 5 bases from V and 0 bases from J; junction bases left unmatched: 6. This CDR3 is 16 amino acids long. Germline V gives CDR1 DFQATT, CDR2 SNEGSKA (reference sequence). The CDR3 reads CSASAGTSGSTDTQYF. CDR3 in DNA: TGCAGTGCTTCAGCGGGGACTAGCGGGAGCACAGATACGCAGTATTTT.

The V call is TRBV5-1, the J call TRBJ2-7, with TRBD2 identical over 12 bases. The V and J ends lost 0 bases and 3 bases, in that order; junction bases with no gene match: 7. Germline V gene data show CDR1 as SGHRS and CDR2 as YFSETQ. The CDR3 spans 17 residues. This CDR3 reads CASSLARLAGAVYEQYF. Here the CDR3 DNA reads TGCGCCAGCAGCTTGGCCCGACTAGCGGGGGCCGTCTACGAGCAGTACTTC.

The chain couples TRBV2 to TRBJ2-3, with D tentatively TRBD1 (5 bases). CDR1 is SNHLY, CDR2 FYNNEI, per germline. Trimming stripped 3 bases from V and 2 bases from J, with 12 bases between. The CDR3 has 15 amino acids. The CDR3 DNA reads TGTGCCAGCAGTGAGAGACAGCTGAACACAGATACGCAGTATTTT. Translation: CASSERQLNTDTQYF.

This clonotype was found many times. The V and J genes are TRBV7-8 and TRBJ2-1; 10 bases line up with TRBD1. The CDR3 length is 14 residues. J lost 5 bases, V lost 4 bases, and 2 bases had no gene match. The V gene's germline CDR1 is SGHVS and CDR2 FQNEAQ. CDR3 loop: CASSWTGGDNEQFF. The CDR3, as DNA: TGTGCCAGCAGCTGGACAGGGGGTGACAATGAGCAGTTCTTC.

The chain is built from TRBV20-1 and TRBJ2-1; D call uncertain. Trimming shortened V by 1 base and J by 12 bases, and 13 bases separated the two germline ends. CDR3 size: 12 residues. Germline CDR1 is DFQATT and CDR2 is SNEGSKA (reference sequence). CDR3 bases: TGCAGTGCTAGAGCCCCGGGCATGGTGCAGTTCTTC. Translated: CSARAPGMVQFF.

This chain joins TRBV20-1 and TRBJ2-3, with 14 nucleotides matching TRBD2. The CDR3 contains 17 residues. Germline CDR1 DFQATT, CDR2 SNEGSKA (reference sequence). V was clipped by 6 bases and J by 1 base; unmatched bases: 9. CDR3 region: CSASGTSGSFGTDTQYF. The CDR3 DNA is TGCAGTGCATCCGGGACTAGCGGGAGCTTCGGCACAGATACGCAGTATTTT.

The V gene is TRBV7-3, the J gene TRBJ2-6; the D gene is possibly TRBD2 (6 bases). Between the trimmed V and J ends, which lost 2 bases and 0 bases, there was a span of 8 bases. The CDR3 is 16 residues long. Looked up from germline, CDR1 is SGHTA and CDR2 is FQGTGA. CDR3 bases: TGTGCCAGCAGCTTAGGCGGGACCTCTGGGGCCAACGTCCTGACTTTC. Protein: CASSLGGTSGANVLTF.

The V gene is TRBV5-1, the J gene TRBJ2-2, with D perhaps TRBD1 (6 bases). Trimming took 1 base from V and 0 from J, leaving 16 bases between them. CDR1 is SGHRS and CDR2 is YFSETQ in the germline V gene. The CDR3 is made up of 18 amino acids. DNA for the CDR3: TGCGCCAGCAGCTTGTATGGCAGGGGAGCAGCGAACACCGGGGAGCTGTTTTTT. The encoded protein is CASSLYGRGAANTGELFF.

Only one count was recorded for this clonotype. The chain recombines TRBV20-1 with TRBJ2-6, with 8 nucleotides matching TRBD1. Losses at the gene ends were 5 bases for V and 0 bases for J; bases not matched to a gene: 6. CDR1 is DFQATT, CDR2 SNEGSKA, per germline (reference sequence). The CDR3 spans 16 residues. CDR3 protein: CSADWTGSSGANVLTF. The CDR3 nucleotides read TGCAGTGCTGATTGGACAGGGAGCTCTGGGGCCAACGTCCTGACTTTC.

The chain is built from TRBV20-1 and TRBJ2-5; 9 positions match TRBD1. Germline V lookup: CDR1 DFQATT, CDR2 SNEGSKA (reference sequence). This CDR3 spans 17 amino acids. Trimming removed 4 bases from V and 3 bases from J; junction bases left unmatched: 15. The CDR3 region is CSAIGSLDRGGKETQYF. CDR3 nucleotide sequence: TGCAGTGCTATAGGTTCCTTAGACAGGGGGGGGAAAGAGACCCAGTACTTC.

The rearrangement joins TRBV14 to TRBJ2-7; D is ambiguous. The CDR3 sequence is 12 residues long. Looked up from germline, CDR1 is SGHDN and CDR2 is FVKESK. The germline V and J ends were trimmed by 3 bases and 13 bases, with 16 bases remaining between them. Here the CDR3 reads CASSQSLGLLYF. The CDR3 DNA reads TGTGCCAGCAGCCAGAGTTTGGGCCTTCTTTACTTC.

This clonotype showed up just once. The chain links TRBV18 to TRBJ2-1; 8 nucleotides agree with TRBD1. The germline V gene has CDR1 KGHSH and CDR2 LQKENI. The CDR3 is 12 residues long. With 4 bases clipped from V and 12 bases from J, the junction kept 5 bases outside the gene matches. For the CDR3, the DNA is TGTGCCAGCTCACAACTGGGACAGGCGCAGTTCTTC. As protein: CASSQLGQAQFF.

This clonotype was detected a few times. One end of the junction does not line up with germline, which may come from a read error. The chain uses TRBV5-1 and TRBJ2-5, with 7 bases that match TRBD2. Germline V CDR1 and CDR2: SGHRS, YFSETQ. The CDR3 is made up of 16 amino acids. The CDR3 here is CASSLGGAGIQETQYF. CDR3 nucleotide sequence: TGCGCCAGCAGTTTGGGAGGGGCGGGGATTCAAGAGACCCAGTACTTC.

The chain links TRBV28 to TRBJ2-5, with D maybe TRBD1 (6 bases). Trimming cost V 3 bases and J 8 bases, with 19 bases left between them. The CDR3 spans 15 residues. CDR1 and CDR2 from the germline V gene are MDHEN and SYDVKM. CDR3 bases: TGTGCCAGCAGTTTTGGGGGAAGGGGGAGAGAAACCCAGTACTTC. It is translated as CASSFGGRGRETQYF. Variable domain in full (rest from reference TRBV28 and TRBJ2-5): DVKVTQSSRYLVKRTGEKVFLECVQDMDHENMFWYRQDPGLGLRLIYFSYDVKMKEKGDIPEGYSVSREKKERFSLILESASTNQTSMYLCASSFGGRGRETQYFGPGTRLLVL.